The TCR beta chain under discussion was sequenced for a study of spatial heterogeneity in lung cancer. TCRdb reanalysed the 5' RACE reads using MiXCR and keeps one entry per CDR3 protein. The sample has around 60,000 distinct CDR3 sequences, 8.4% seen once. Time point reported: sample taken at primary tumor resection. The study sequenced unsorted whole RNA from tumor, nontumor lung or frozen PBMC. Turning to this clonotype: This may be a read error, as it is one base from a much larger clone.

CDR1 is SQVTM, CDR2 ANQGSEA, per germline. This CDR3 region has 12 residues. The V and J genes are TRBV29-1 and TRBJ2-7; D could derive from TRBD1 or TRBD2 (5 bases each). Sequencing was performed on PBMCs, taken at surgery. The origin of this receptor is a female donor with early-stage non-small cell lung cancer. DNA of the CDR3: TGCAGCGTTGTCAGGGACCCCCACGAGCAGAACTTC. Amino acids: CSVVRDPHEQNF.